Reported below is one T cell receptor (beta chain). The CDR3 is made up of 15 amino acids. V lost 6 bases, J lost 0 bases, and 14 bases lay in between. Germline CDR1 MRHNA, CDR2 SNTAGT. These data are taken from a study of siplizumab effects on memory and regulatory T cells. Using immunoSEQ multiplex PCR, the repertoire was profiled, and TCRdb retains in-frame clones only, with some absent. The sample has 90,000 to 120,000 clones, 94% seen once. The origin of this receptor is a human donor in good health. V usage is TRBV6-4 and J usage is TRBJ1-1; D is unresolved. Sequenced input: Tregs sorted from blood. The CDR3 nucleotides read TGTGCCAGCAGGAGTAGCCCTAATTTGAACACTGAAGCTTTCTTT. This gives the protein CASRSSPNLNTEAFF.